The clone carrying this TCR beta chain was seen once. Its antigen is undetermined. The data derive from a study of cytomegalovirus exposure and HLA in healthy donors. The study's findings and limits: Associated with HLA alleles at 0.05 false discovery rate in a later analysis were 17,000 or so TCR beta sequences. As immune exposure information, only CMV serostatus was available. Likely technical artifact: a cluster of highly shared sequence variants.

In the PCR, 60 Vbeta and 13 Jbeta primers were used. Some clones are missing from TCRdb's copy, which holds only in-frame ones; the method was immunoSEQ multiplex PCR. The sample carries under 200,000 clones, more than 80% recorded once. With 1 base removed from V and 8 bases from J, the gap between germline ends came to 12 bases. CDR1 is SGDLS and CDR2 is YYNGEE in the germline V gene. The CDR3 has 14 amino acids. The TCR sequence derives from a woman aged 18-29 years in good health and CMV-seronegative. Sequencing input: PBMCs. The chain uses TRBV9 and TRBJ2-2; D uncertain. Written as DNA, the CDR3 is TGTGCCAGCAGCGTAATACCCCAAGCGGGGGAGCTGTTTTTT. Encoded protein: CASSVIPQAGELFF.